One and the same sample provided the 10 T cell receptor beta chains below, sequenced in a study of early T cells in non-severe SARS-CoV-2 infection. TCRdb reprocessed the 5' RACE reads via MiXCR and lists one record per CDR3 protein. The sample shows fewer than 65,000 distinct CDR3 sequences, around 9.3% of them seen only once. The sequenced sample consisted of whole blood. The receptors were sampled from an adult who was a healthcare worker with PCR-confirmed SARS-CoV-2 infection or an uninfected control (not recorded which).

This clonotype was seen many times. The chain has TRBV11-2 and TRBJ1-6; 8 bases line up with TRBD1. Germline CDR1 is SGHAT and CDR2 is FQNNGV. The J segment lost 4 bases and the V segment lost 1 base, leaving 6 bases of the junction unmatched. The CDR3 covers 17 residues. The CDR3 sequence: CASSLGPRTGYNSPLHF. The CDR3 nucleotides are TGTGCCAGCAGCTTAGGACCAAGGACAGGGTATAATTCACCCCTCCACTTT.

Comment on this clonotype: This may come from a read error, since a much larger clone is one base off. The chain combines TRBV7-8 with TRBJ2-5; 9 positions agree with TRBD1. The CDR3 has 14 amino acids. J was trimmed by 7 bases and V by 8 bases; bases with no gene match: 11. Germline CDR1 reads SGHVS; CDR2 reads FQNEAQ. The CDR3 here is CASQVPTGGRTQYF. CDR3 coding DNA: TGTGCCAGCCAAGTACCAACAGGGGGCAGGACCCAGTACTTC.

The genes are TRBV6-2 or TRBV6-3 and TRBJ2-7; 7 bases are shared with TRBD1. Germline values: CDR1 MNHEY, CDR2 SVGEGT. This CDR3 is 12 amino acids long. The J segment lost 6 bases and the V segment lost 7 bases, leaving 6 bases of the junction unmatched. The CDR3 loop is CASNLRTGEQYF. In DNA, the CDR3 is TGTGCCAGCAACCTCAGGACAGGCGAGCAGTACTTC.

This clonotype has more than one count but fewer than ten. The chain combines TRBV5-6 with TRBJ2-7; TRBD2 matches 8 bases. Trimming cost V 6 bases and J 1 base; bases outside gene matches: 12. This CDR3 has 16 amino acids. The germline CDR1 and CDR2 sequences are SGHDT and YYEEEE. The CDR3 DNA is TGTGCCAGCACCCCTGGGCCAGCGGGGGTTTCCTACGAGCAGTACTTC. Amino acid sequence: CASTPGPAGVSYEQYF.

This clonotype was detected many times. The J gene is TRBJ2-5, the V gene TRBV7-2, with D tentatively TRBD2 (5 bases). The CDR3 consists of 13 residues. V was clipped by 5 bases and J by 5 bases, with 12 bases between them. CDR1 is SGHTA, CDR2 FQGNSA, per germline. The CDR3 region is CASSLKRAETQYF. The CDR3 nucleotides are TGTGCCAGCAGCCTCAAGAGGGCTGAGACCCAGTACTTC.

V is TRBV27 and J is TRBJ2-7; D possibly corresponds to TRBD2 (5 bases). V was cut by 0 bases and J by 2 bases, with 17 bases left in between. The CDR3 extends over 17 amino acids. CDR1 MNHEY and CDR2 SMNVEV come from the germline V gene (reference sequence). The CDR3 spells CASSLSKRLLRAYEQYF. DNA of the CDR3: TGTGCCAGCAGTTTATCGAAAAGACTATTGCGTGCCTACGAGCAGTACTTC.

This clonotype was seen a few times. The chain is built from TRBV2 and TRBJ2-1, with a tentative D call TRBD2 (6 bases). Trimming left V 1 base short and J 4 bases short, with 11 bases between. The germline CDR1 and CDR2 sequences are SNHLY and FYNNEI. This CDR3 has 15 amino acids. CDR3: CASSEGWSGYNEQFF. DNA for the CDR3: TGTGCCAGCAGTGAAGGTTGGAGCGGGTACAATGAGCAGTTCTTC.

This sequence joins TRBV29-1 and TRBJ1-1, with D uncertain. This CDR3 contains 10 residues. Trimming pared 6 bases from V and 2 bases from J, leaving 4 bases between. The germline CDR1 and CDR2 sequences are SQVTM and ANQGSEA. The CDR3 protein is CSVGNTEAFF. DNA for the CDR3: TGCAGCGTGGGAAACACTGAAGCTTTCTTT.

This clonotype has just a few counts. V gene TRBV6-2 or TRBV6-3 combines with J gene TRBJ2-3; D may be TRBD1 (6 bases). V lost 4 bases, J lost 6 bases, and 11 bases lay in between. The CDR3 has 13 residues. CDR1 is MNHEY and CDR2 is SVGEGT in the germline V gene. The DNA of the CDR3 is TGTGCCAGCAGTTGGGGGCTCCCCGATACGCAGTATTTT. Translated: CASSWGLPDTQYF.

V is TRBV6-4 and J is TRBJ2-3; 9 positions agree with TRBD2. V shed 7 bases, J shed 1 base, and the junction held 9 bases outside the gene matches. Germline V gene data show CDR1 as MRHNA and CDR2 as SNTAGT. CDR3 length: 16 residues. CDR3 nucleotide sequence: TGTGCCAGCATCTGCCTTTTAGCGGGGGGCACAGATACGCAGTATTTT. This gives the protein CASICLLAGGTDTQYF.